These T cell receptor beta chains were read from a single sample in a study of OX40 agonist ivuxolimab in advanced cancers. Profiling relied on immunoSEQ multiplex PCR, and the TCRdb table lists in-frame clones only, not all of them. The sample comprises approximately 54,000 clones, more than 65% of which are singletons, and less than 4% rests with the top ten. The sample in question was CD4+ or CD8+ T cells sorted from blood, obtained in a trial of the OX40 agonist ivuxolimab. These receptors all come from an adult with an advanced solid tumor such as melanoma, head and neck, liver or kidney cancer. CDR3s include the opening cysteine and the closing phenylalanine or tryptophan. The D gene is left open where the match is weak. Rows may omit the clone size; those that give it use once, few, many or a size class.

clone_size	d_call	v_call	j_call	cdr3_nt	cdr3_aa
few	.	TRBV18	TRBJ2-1	TGTGCCAGCTCACCGGACATTTACAATGAGCAGTTCTTC	CASSPDIYNEQFF
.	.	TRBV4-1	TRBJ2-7	TGCGCCAGCAGCCAAGATGGGGGCAGATCCTACGAGCAGTACTTC	CASSQDGGRSYEQYF
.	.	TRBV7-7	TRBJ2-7	TGTGCCAGCAGCTTAGCCAGGGGCTACGAGCAGTACTTC	CASSLARGYEQYF
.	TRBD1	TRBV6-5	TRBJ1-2	TGTGCCAGCAGCCGCGCAGGGGGGAGTGACTATGGCTACACCTTC	CASSRAGGSDYGYTF
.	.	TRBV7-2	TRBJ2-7	TGTGCCAGCAGCTTACAGGGGTACCCTAGGTACGAGCAGTACTTC	CASSLQGYPRYEQYF
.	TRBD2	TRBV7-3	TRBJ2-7	TGTGCCAGCAGCCAGAGCGGGGCCGGCGGCGAGCAGTACTTC	CASSQSGAGGEQYF
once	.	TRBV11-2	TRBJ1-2	TGTGCCAGCAGCTTAGCCGCCGGCGCGGGCGTTGGCTACACCTTC	CASSLAAGAGVGYTF
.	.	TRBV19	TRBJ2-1	TGTGCCAGTAGTAGGGGTTACAATGAGCAGTTCTTC	CASSRGYNEQFF
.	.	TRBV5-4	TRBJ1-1	TGTGCCAGCAGCTTGAACACTGAAGCTTTCTTT	CASSLNTEAFF
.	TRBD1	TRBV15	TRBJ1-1	TGTGCCACCCGAATCGGACAGGTTCGGAAAGCTTTCTTT	CATRIGQVRKAFF
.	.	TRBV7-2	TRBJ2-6	TGTGCCAGCAGCGCTAGACCAGGGACTGGGGCCAACGTCCTGACTTTC	CASSARPGTGANVLTF
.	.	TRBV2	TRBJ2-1	TGTGCCAGCAGTGAAGATAGGGGGACCGAGCAGTTCTTC	CASSEDRGTEQFF
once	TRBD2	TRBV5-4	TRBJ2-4	TGTGCCAGCAGCTTGGCCGGGGGGGGGAACATTCAGTACTTC	CASSLAGGGNIQYF
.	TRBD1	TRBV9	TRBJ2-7	TGTGCCAGCAGCGTAGGTTTACAGGGGTACGAGCAGTACTTC	CASSVGLQGYEQYF
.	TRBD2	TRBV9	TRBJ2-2	TGTGCCAGCAGCGCGACTAGCGGGGTTGTCGGGGAGCTGTTTTTT	CASSATSGVVGELFF
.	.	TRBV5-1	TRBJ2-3	TGCGCCAGCAGCTTGGGAGAAATAGGTACCACAGATACGCAGTATTTT	CASSLGEIGTTDTQYF
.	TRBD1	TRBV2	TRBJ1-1	TGTGCCAGCAGAAATGACAGGGTCTCTGAAGCTTTCTTT	CASRNDRVSEAFF
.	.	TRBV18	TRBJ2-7	TGTGCCAGCTCACCACCCTCAGCCTCCTACGAGCAGTACTTC	CASSPPSASYEQYF
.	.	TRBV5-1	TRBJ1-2	TGCGCCAGCAGCTTTAAGGGAAACTATGGCTACACCTTC	CASSFKGNYGYTF
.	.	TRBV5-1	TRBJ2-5	TGCGCCAGCAGCTTGAACGGACGATTTGAAGAGACCCAGTACTTC	CASSLNGRFEETQYF